These 30 T cell receptor beta chains share one sample of origin, sequenced in a study of shared clonotypes between healthy human individuals. The repertoire was sequenced with immunoSEQ multiplex PCR; TCRdb's copy has only in-frame clones and lacks some. The sample holds 550,000 to 800,000 clones, about 74% seen once. Sequenced sample: memory CD4+ T cells sorted from blood. The subset is: CD45RA-negative fraction. These TCRs come from a young woman in good health.

As regards this clone: The same CDR3 is also encoded by other DNA sequences in this sample. The rearrangement uses TRBV28 and TRBJ2-7; 14 nucleotides align to TRBD2. This CDR3 is built from 14 residues. Trimming took 5 bases from V and 7 from J; bases not matched to a gene: 4. Germline assignment: CDR1 MDHEN and CDR2 SYDVKM. CDR3 residues: CASSPGLAGVEQYF. The CDR3 DNA sequence: TGTGCCAGCAGTCCGGGACTAGCGGGAGTTGAGCAGTACTTC.

This rearrangement joins TRBV5-5 to TRBJ1-2, with D tentatively TRBD1 (6 bases). This CDR3 is 15 amino acids long. Trimming took 3 bases from V and 2 from J, leaving 14 bases between them. Germline-derived CDR1 and CDR2 are SGHKS and YYEKEE (reference sequence). CDR3 loop: CASSSGQQQNYGYTF. DNA of the CDR3: TGTGCCAGCAGCTCAGGACAGCAGCAGAACTATGGCTACACCTTC.

This clone was seen many times. V is TRBV19 and J is TRBJ2-5, with 10 bases fitting TRBD1. The CDR3 contains 22 residues. Per germline, CDR1 LNHDA and CDR2 SQIVND (reference sequence). Losses at the gene ends were 3 bases for V and 5 bases for J; bases not matched to a gene: 27. CDR3 sequence reads: CASSIWVLRTGGSPLPWETQYF. In nucleotides, the CDR3 is TGTGCCAGTAGTATTTGGGTTTTACGGACAGGGGGGTCCCCCCTACCTTGGGAGACCCAGTACTTC.

This clone was seen once. The chain couples TRBV11-2 to TRBJ2-2; 9 bases map to TRBD1. J gave up 0 bases and V 4 bases, and 3 bases lay outside the gene matches. The CDR3 consists of 16 residues. Looked up from germline, CDR1 is SGHAT and CDR2 is FQNNGV. CDR3 amino acids: CASSWGQGANTGELFF. The CDR3 DNA reads as TGTGCCAGCAGCTGGGGACAGGGCGCGAACACCGGGGAGCTGTTTTTT.

The chain carries TRBV7-3 and TRBJ2-2, with unresolved D. V lost 5 bases and J 6 bases, leaving 10 bases between the germline ends. The germline CDR1 and CDR2 sequences are SGHTA and FQGTGA. CDR3 length: 13 amino acids. CDR3 nucleotides: TGTGCCAGCAGCGATCAATTGGCCGGGGAGCTGTTTTTT. It codes for CASSDQLAGELFF.

The V gene is TRBV6-6, the J gene TRBJ1-2; TRBD1 is a possible D gene (5 bases). CDR3 size: 12 residues. The germline CDR1 and CDR2 sequences are MNHNY and SVGAGI (reference sequence). Trimming pared 8 bases from V and 2 bases from J, leaving 9 bases between. CDR3 sequence reads: CASRDENYGYTF. Written as DNA, the CDR3 is TGTGCCAGCCGGGACGAAAACTATGGCTACACCTTC.

J is TRBJ2-7 and V is TRBV5-1; D is possibly TRBD1 (5 bases). Germline V gene lookup returns CDR1 SGHRS and CDR2 YFSETQ. The length of the CDR3 is 13 residues. V shed 1 base and J shed 5 bases, with 10 bases lying between them. The DNA of the CDR3 is TGCGCCAGCAGCTTGCCAGGGAAAAACGAGCAGTACTTC. This translates into CASSLPGKNEQYF.

The chain is built from TRBV7-2 and TRBJ2-6; D remains ambiguous. V was cut by 0 bases and J by 1 base, with 7 bases left in between. Germline V gene data show CDR1 as SGHTA and CDR2 as FQGNSA. The CDR3 is 16 amino acids. CDR3 protein: CASSLAVASGANVLTF. As DNA, the CDR3 is TGTGCCAGCAGCTTAGCGGTGGCTTCTGGGGCCAACGTCCTGACTTTC.

This clone has a single count. The chain uses TRBV13 and TRBJ1-1; 7 positions agree with TRBD1. This CDR3 region has 15 residues. Germline lookup yields CDR1 PRHDT and CDR2 FYEKMQ (reference sequence). V dropped 3 bases and J dropped 1; count of bases not matched to a gene: 5. The CDR3 nucleotides read TGTGCCAGCAGCTTCAGGGGGTTAGGGAACACTGAAGCTTTCTTT. Its protein product is CASSFRGLGNTEAFF.

This chain uses TRBV7-6 with TRBJ1-1; D unclear. The CDR3 covers 14 residues. Trimming left V 1 base short and J 4 bases short, with 10 bases between. Germline CDR1 SGHVS, CDR2 FNYEAQ. The CDR3 sequence: CASSLGSLSTEAFF. The CDR3, as DNA: TGTGCCAGCAGCTTAGGCTCCTTGAGCACTGAAGCTTTCTTT.

This sequence joins TRBV5-4 and TRBJ2-3; the match to TRBD2 covers 13 bases. The CDR3 contains 16 residues. Germline V lookup: CDR1 SGHNT, CDR2 YYREEE (reference sequence). The V and J ends lost 4 bases and 0 bases, in that order; junction bases with no gene match: 2. This chain's CDR3 is CASSVGLAGSTDTQYF. The CDR3 DNA is TGTGCCAGCAGCGTGGGACTAGCGGGAAGCACAGATACGCAGTATTTT.

This clone occurred a few times. This chain connects TRBV2 to TRBJ1-4, with D possibly TRBD1 on 5 matching bases. V was pared by 5 bases and J by 3 bases, with 13 bases between. In germline, CDR1 is SNHLY, CDR2 FYNNEI. The CDR3 runs to 15 residues. In nucleotides, the CDR3 is TGTGCCAGCAGTCGTGGGACGCTCTCTAATGAAAAACTGTTTTTT. This sequence encodes CASSRGTLSNEKLFF.

V is TRBV6-1 and J is TRBJ2-7; 7 bases fit TRBD1. J gave up 2 bases and V 6 bases, and 10 bases lay outside the gene matches. The V gene's germline CDR1 is MNHNS and CDR2 SASEGT. The length of the CDR3 is 15 residues. This chain's CDR3 is CASRSRGDSTYEQYF. The CDR3, as DNA: TGTGCCAGCAGATCACGAGGGGACAGTACCTACGAGCAGTACTTC.

The chain carries TRBV11-2 and TRBJ2-2; the match to TRBD1 covers 8 bases. The V and J ends lost 4 bases and 7 bases, in that order; junction bases with no gene match: 8. CDR1 and CDR2 from the germline V gene are SGHAT and FQNNGV. The CDR3 is 15 residues long. CDR3 sequence: CASSSSDRVVGELFF. The DNA for the CDR3 is TGTGCCAGCAGCTCATCGGACAGGGTTGTCGGGGAGCTGTTTTTT. The full variable domain, in which reference TRBV11-2 and TRBJ2-2 provide the parts outside the CDR3, is EAGVAQSPRYKIIEKRQSVAFWCNPISGHATLYWYQQILGQGPKLLIQFQNNGVVDDSQLPKDRFSAERLKGVDSTLKIQPAKLEDSAVYLCASSSSDRVVGELFFGEGSRLTVL.

The V gene is TRBV2, the J gene TRBJ2-1; TRBD1 aligns across 9 bases. The CDR3 is 15 residues long. The J segment lost 7 bases and the V segment lost 5 bases, leaving 9 bases of the junction unmatched. The V gene's germline CDR1 is SNHLY and CDR2 FYNNEI. The CDR3 region has the DNA TGTGCCAGCAGTTCGGGACAGGGTCGTGGGAATGAGCAGTTCTTC. This sequence encodes CASSSGQGRGNEQFF.

The sample holds a few counts of this clone. The chain joins TRBV6-5 to TRBJ1-1; D uncertain. The V and J ends lost 4 bases and 0 bases respectively, with 12 bases between them. The CDR3 is 15 amino acids. Per germline, CDR1 MNHEY and CDR2 SVGAGI. The CDR3 loop is CASSSTRALNTEAFF. CDR3 in DNA: TGTGCCAGCAGTTCAACCCGGGCTCTGAACACTGAAGCTTTCTTT.

The rearrangement uses TRBV7-8 and TRBJ1-2; 9 bases map to TRBD1. In germline, CDR1 is SGHVS, CDR2 FQNEAQ. With 5 bases clipped from V and 0 bases from J, the junction kept 4 bases outside the gene matches. The CDR3 length is 15 residues. The CDR3 loop reads CASSRGQGPNYGYTF. Written as DNA, the CDR3 is TGTGCCAGCAGCAGGGGACAGGGACCTAACTATGGCTACACCTTC.

This chain joins TRBV5-1 and TRBJ1-4, with TRBD1 matching over 7 bases. The V gene end was trimmed by 6 bases and the J gene end by 7 bases; junction bases not matched to a gene: 12. The germline V gene has CDR1 SGHRS and CDR2 YFSETQ. The CDR3 totals 15 residues. As DNA, the CDR3 is TGCGCCAGCACTGAAATGGGGACAGTGGTTGAAAAACTGTTTTTT. It codes for CASTEMGTVVEKLFF.

The chain recombines TRBV28 with TRBJ1-2, with unresolved D. CDR3 size: 12 residues. From germline, CDR1 is MDHEN and CDR2 SYDVKM. Deletions cut 2 bases from V and 3 bases from J, with 4 bases between. CDR3 nucleotides: TGTGCCAGCAGTTTAATGGACTATGGCTACACCTTC. Amino acid sequence: CASSLMDYGYTF.

Remarks on this clone: The sample holds other DNA sequences that translate to the same CDR3. The V call is TRBV28, the J call TRBJ2-1; D not certain. The V and J ends lost 6 bases and 3 bases respectively, with 6 bases between them. Germline CDR1 reads MDHEN; CDR2 reads SYDVKM. The CDR3 covers 12 residues. This CDR3 reads CASRTGYNEQFF. As DNA, the CDR3 is TGTGCCAGCAGGACTGGCTACAATGAGCAGTTCTTC.

J is TRBJ2-1 and V is TRBV27; 7 nucleotides agree with TRBD1. The CDR3 extends over 14 amino acids. The germline V gene encodes CDR1 MNHEY and CDR2 SMNVEV (reference sequence). V dropped 6 bases and J dropped 6; count of bases not matched to a gene: 8. CDR3 nucleotides: TGTGCCAGCAGAACACGCCGGGACAGCAATGAGCAGTTCTTC. It is translated as CASRTRRDSNEQFF.

The V and J genes are TRBV7-2 and TRBJ2-1, with no clear D. This CDR3 is built from 14 residues. Looked up from germline, CDR1 is SGHTA and CDR2 is FQGNSA. V shed 5 bases and J shed 10 bases, with 18 bases lying between them. CDR3 loop: CASSHSLRAQEQFF. The CDR3 DNA is TGTGCCAGCAGCCACTCTCTGCGTGCTCAGGAGCAGTTCTTC.

The chain couples TRBV2 to TRBJ1-5, with 8 positions matching TRBD1. J lost 3 bases, V lost 5 bases, and 6 bases had no gene match. This CDR3 region has 15 residues. Germline CDR1 is SNHLY and CDR2 is FYNNEI. CDR3 in DNA: TGTGCCAGCAGTAGGGACAGGCTAGACAATCAGCCCCAGCATTTT. It translates to CASSRDRLDNQPQHF.

The V and J genes are TRBV7-2 and TRBJ1-2; D gene ambiguous. Deletions cut 1 base from V and 4 bases from J, with 13 bases between. Germline V CDR1 and CDR2: SGHTA, FQGNSA. The CDR3 contains 15 residues. The CDR3 region has the DNA TGTGCCAGCAGCTTAGGCCCCCTGGAGGGCTATGGCTACACCTTC. This sequence encodes CASSLGPLEGYGYTF.

The chain joins TRBV28 to TRBJ2-5; weak D call: TRBD2 (6 bases). Looked up from germline, CDR1 is MDHEN and CDR2 is SYDVKM. CDR3 length equals 13 residues. V lost 6 bases and J lost 4, with 12 bases in between. Here the CDR3 reads CASSHGTVETQYF. The CDR3 nucleotides read TGTGCCAGCAGCCACGGGACTGTAGAGACCCAGTACTTC.

The J gene is TRBJ2-7, the V gene TRBV4-2, with D possibly TRBD2 on 5 matching bases. Germline CDR1 reads LGHNA; CDR2 reads YNFKEQ. V gave up 1 base and J gave up 2 bases, with 15 bases separating them. The CDR3 is 16 residues long. The CDR3 protein is CASSQASSAVAYEQYF. Written as DNA, the CDR3 is TGTGCCAGCAGCCAAGCCTCGTCAGCGGTAGCCTACGAGCAGTACTTC.

This clone was counted ten times or more. Other DNA sequences from this sample encode an identical CDR3 as well. The chain uses TRBV11-2 and TRBJ1-2; D is undetermined. Trimming shortened V by 0 bases and J by 0 bases, and 5 bases separated the two germline ends. Germline CDR1 SGHAT, CDR2 FQNNGV. This CDR3 is 14 amino acids long. The CDR3 DNA is TGTGCCAGCAGCTTAGACAGGTCTAACTATGGCTACACCTTC. Protein: CASSLDRSNYGYTF. Complete variable domain (other parts from reference TRBV11-2 and TRBJ1-2): EAGVAQSPRYKIIEKRQSVAFWCNPISGHATLYWYQQILGQGPKLLIQFQNNGVVDDSQLPKDRFSAERLKGVDSTLKIQPAKLEDSAVYLCASSLDRSNYGYTFGSGTRLTVV.

This clone showed up just a few times. The chain combines TRBV21-1 with TRBJ1-2. TRBV21-1 is designated a pseudogene. This CDR3 has 13 residues. The DNA for the CDR3 is TGTGCCAGCGGGGGTCCGTGGAACTATGGCTACACCTTC. Translated: CASGGPWNYGYTF.

As to this clone: The same CDR3 is also encoded by other DNA sequences in this sample. The rearrangement joins TRBV2 to TRBJ1-1; D not resolved. The germline CDR1 and CDR2 sequences are SNHLY and FYNNEI. This CDR3 has 12 residues. Between the trimmed V and J ends, which lost 6 bases and 0 bases, there was a span of 5 bases. CDR3 amino acids: CASSRMNTEAFF. In DNA form, the CDR3 reads TGTGCCAGCAGCCGCATGAACACTGAAGCTTTCTTT.

This rearrangement joins TRBV19 to TRBJ1-3; D may be TRBD1 (5 bases). From germline, CDR1 is LNHDA and CDR2 SQIVND (reference sequence). The CDR3 has 16 residues. The V end lost 5 bases, the J end lost 0 bases, and 14 bases lay between the germline ends. The CDR3 sequence is CASSSPNGHSGNTIYF. The CDR3 region has the DNA TGTGCCAGTAGTTCCCCAAACGGACACTCTGGAAACACCATATATTTT.